This T cell receptor (beta chain) was found in a study of ipilimumab plus nivolumab after autologous stem cell transplantation (dated by TCRdb to the early 2020s). About the investigation overall: A median of about 5 ipilimumab doses and roughly eight nivolumab doses was received by trial patients. The DLBCL cohort included primary refractory and relapsed disease, with 18-month progression-free survival of around 86% and 29% respectively. Patients undergoing autologous transplant for high-risk diffuse large B cell lymphoma, mature T cell lymphoma, or multiple myeloma were enrolled in the trial. The intent-to-treat population of the trial was made up of some 36 patients. Broader findings and caveats from the paper: Per the authors, a biologic rationale for further study of the post-transplant checkpoint inhibition approach was offered by T cell receptor repertoire, regulatory T cell phenotype and gut microbiota profiles. The authors concluded that, as post-transplant consolidation, combined checkpoint inhibition appeared tolerable.

As for this clone: Its antigen target is currently unknown. Base qualities are not recorded, but no much larger clone differs from it by a single base.

Checkpoint therapy began 14 to 28 days after autologous transplant, with ipilimumab given at 1 mg/kg intravenously on day 1 of selected weeks. Nivolumab was administered at 3 mg/kg intravenously on day 1 of weeks 1, 4, 7, 10, and every two weeks through week 26. This Phase Ib clinical trial tested ipilimumab plus nivolumab, a combined checkpoint inhibition, as consolidation after autologous stem cell transplantation. Receptor libraries were prepared by the immunoSEQ multiplex PCR assay. As stored in TCRdb, this immuneACCESS dataset retains in-frame rearrangements with V and J assigned. A fraction of the clones does not appear; measured against another copy, unresolved V genes explain less than half of the discrepancy, and the remainder lacks a known reason. The sample records approximately 80,000 clones, 83% of which are singletons. Of the sample, approximately 2.2% is held by the ten largest clones.

Measured from the cysteine to the phenylalanine, the CDR3 is 14 residues long. Here the CDR3 DNA is all that survives: 42 bases in frame from base 1. A distance of 10 bases separates the germline ends of V and J, which lose 2 bases and 5 bases respectively. CDR1 and CDR2 are drawn from the germline V gene: ENHRY, SYGVKD. The receptor comes from a male donor with diffuse large B-cell lymphoma. The rearranged segments are TRBV10-3 and TRBJ2-1; the best D guess is TRBD2, with 5 bases matching. This sample comprised PBMCs, obtained in a trial of ipilimumab plus nivolumab as post-transplant consolidation. The CDR3 reads as follows: CAISEGGHNNEQFF. At the DNA level, the sequence is TGTGCCATCAGTGAGGGAGGCCACAACAATGAGCAGTTCTTC.